Following are 27 T cell receptor beta chains from one sample sequenced in a study of shared clonotypes between healthy human individuals. Sequencing used immunoSEQ multiplex PCR; TCRdb keeps in-frame clones, though not all of them. The sample includes 1,500,000 or so clones, approximately 98.5% of them seen just once. Source material: naive CD4+ T cells sorted from blood. The subset here: CD45RA+ positively selected. These receptors were obtained from a man aged 30-40 years in good health.

The count of this clone is one. V usage is TRBV7-2 and J usage is TRBJ2-5; D possibly corresponds to TRBD2 (5 bases). V dropped 1 base and J dropped 5 bases, with 14 bases sitting between them. Germline CDR1 is SGHTA and CDR2 is FQGNSA. The CDR3 has 15 residues. CDR3 sequence: CASSLDHSSRETQYF. The CDR3 DNA reads TGTGCCAGCAGCTTAGATCACTCTAGCAGGGAGACCCAGTACTTC.

The chain employs TRBV11-2 and TRBJ1-1, with D possibly matching TRBD1 (6 bases). Germline-derived CDR1 and CDR2 are SGHAT and FQNNGV. V gave up 2 bases and J gave up 5 bases, with 9 bases separating them. CDR3 size: 13 residues. In nucleotides, the CDR3 is TGTGCCAGCAGCTTAAATCAGGGGACTGAAGCTTTCTTT. Its translation: CASSLNQGTEAFF.

This clone was found once. This rearrangement joins TRBV7-8 to TRBJ2-3; 9 bases map to TRBD2. Germline values: CDR1 SGHVS, CDR2 FQNEAQ. This CDR3 region has 18 residues. V lost 1 base, J lost 1 base, and 9 bases stayed unmatched. Here the CDR3 reads CASSLGRLWTSGTDTQYF. As DNA, the CDR3 is TGTGCCAGCAGCTTAGGGAGGTTATGGACTAGCGGCACAGATACGCAGTATTTT. Full variable domain (outside the CDR3, taken from reference TRBV7-8 and TRBJ2-3): GAGVSQSPRYKVAKRGQDVALRCDPISGHVSLFWYQQALGQGPEFLTYFQNEAQLDKSGLPSDRFFAERPEGSVSTLKIQRTQQEDSAVYLCASSLGRLWTSGTDTQYFGPGTRLTVL.

The chain carries TRBV5-1 and TRBJ2-1; D ambiguous. CDR3 length equals 15 residues. Trimming shortened V by 7 bases and J by 0 bases, and 14 bases separated the two germline ends. Germline V lookup: CDR1 SGHRS, CDR2 YFSETQ. The CDR3 nucleotides are TGCGCCAGCGCCGGAGCGCTCAGCTCCTACAATGAGCAGTTCTTC. The encoded protein is CASAGALSSYNEQFF.

This chain joins TRBV6-5 and TRBJ1-3; TRBD1 matches 7 bases. Germline V lookup: CDR1 MNHEY, CDR2 SVGAGI. V shed 3 bases and J 15 bases; nucleotides not matched to a gene: 14. This CDR3 has 14 amino acids. The CDR3 DNA follows: TGTGCCAGCAGTTATACCCCAGGGGGGTTGGACGAATATTTT. Translation: CASSYTPGGLDEYF.

The chain joins TRBV7-3 to TRBJ2-3; 8 bases align to TRBD1. The CDR3 has 15 residues. CDR1 SGHTA and CDR2 FQGTGA come from the germline V gene. Trimming cost V 3 bases and J 0 bases; bases outside gene matches: 2. The CDR3 region has the DNA TGTGCCAGCAGCTTTGACAGGGGAAGCACAGATACGCAGTATTTT. Its protein product is CASSFDRGSTDTQYF. The variable domain in full, with the rest retrieved from reference TRBV7-3 and TRBJ2-3, is GAGVSQTPSNKVTEKGKYVELRCDPISGHTALYWYRQSLGQGPEFLIYFQGTGAADDSGLPNDRFFAVRPEGSVSTLKIQRTERGDSAVYLCASSFDRGSTDTQYFGPGTRLTVL.

Here the CDR3 reads CASRGFNQPQHF. The CDR3 DNA sequence: TGTGCCAGCAGGGGATTCAATCAGCCCCAGCATTTT. The chain has TRBV27 and TRBJ1-5; D gene unclear. V lost 6 bases, J lost 3 bases, and 6 bases lay in between. Looked up from germline, CDR1 is MNHEY and CDR2 is SMNVEV (reference sequence). The CDR3 is 12 residues long.

The rearrangement joins TRBV28 to TRBJ2-7; the match to TRBD1 covers 8 bases. The ends lost 1 base at V and 3 bases at J; junction bases unmatched: 11. The CDR3 sequence is 17 residues long. CDR1 MDHEN and CDR2 SYDVKM come from the germline V gene. CDR3 in amino acids: CASSLLYRGTESYEQYF. In nucleotides, the CDR3 is TGTGCCAGCAGTTTATTGTACAGGGGGACAGAAAGCTACGAGCAGTACTTC.

The chain couples TRBV27 to TRBJ1-1, with 7 positions matching TRBD1. The V and J ends lost 4 bases and 5 bases, in that order; junction bases with no gene match: 4. CDR3 length: 13 residues. Germline assignment: CDR1 MNHEY and CDR2 SMNVEV (reference sequence). For the CDR3, the DNA is TGTGCCAGCAGTTCCCAGGGGGGGACTGAAGCTTTCTTT. Residues: CASSSQGGTEAFF.

The chain couples TRBV11-2 to TRBJ2-5; 8 bases line up with TRBD2. Germline CDR1 is SGHAT and CDR2 is FQNNGV. V dropped 2 bases and J dropped 5; count of bases not matched to a gene: 1. The CDR3 extends over 13 amino acids. The CDR3 here is CASSLSSGETQYF. CDR3 DNA sequence: TGTGCCAGCAGCTTATCTAGCGGGGAGACCCAGTACTTC.

This clone was observed once. V and J are TRBV13 and TRBJ2-7; D could derive from TRBD1 or TRBD2 (5 bases each). V lost 0 bases to trimming and J lost 4 bases, with 22 bases between them. Germline V gene sequence: CDR1 PRHDT, CDR2 FYEKMQ (reference sequence). The CDR3 runs 18 residues. The chain's CDR3 is CASSLGLGDGDGEYEQYF. The CDR3, as DNA: TGTGCCAGCAGCTTAGGCCTGGGGGATGGGGACGGGGAGTACGAGCAGTACTTC.

Comments on this clone: This same CDR3 is encoded by further DNA sequences in the sample. This chain joins TRBV18 and TRBJ2-2; 8 nucleotides agree with TRBD1. V was clipped by 3 bases and J by 2 bases; unmatched bases: 2. Germline V lookup: CDR1 KGHSH, CDR2 LQKENI. The CDR3 loop spans 15 amino acids. The CDR3: CASSPQGANTGELFF. The CDR3 DNA is TGTGCCAGCTCACCCCAGGGGGCTAACACCGGGGAGCTGTTTTTT.

The chain combines TRBV7-9 with TRBJ1-5, with D unresolved. Trimming pared 1 base from V and 3 bases from J, leaving 4 bases between. The CDR3 covers 13 residues. CDR1 and CDR2 from the germline V gene are SEHNR and FQNEAQ (reference sequence). The CDR3 reads CASSLGDNQPQHF. In nucleotides, the CDR3 is TGTGCCAGCAGCTTAGGAGACAATCAGCCCCAGCATTTT.

The chain carries TRBV18 and TRBJ1-2; 10 bases line up with TRBD1. The CDR3 is made up of 15 amino acids. V trimming: 2 bases; J trimming: 6 bases; junction bases outside the gene matches: 6. The germline gives CDR1 KGHSH, CDR2 LQKENI. CDR3 amino acids: CASSPRTGGSDGYTF. The CDR3 region has the DNA TGTGCCAGCTCACCAAGGACAGGGGGATCGGATGGCTACACCTTC.

The rearrangement links TRBV7-2 to TRBJ2-7, with D uncertain. V lost 5 bases, J lost 2 bases, and 7 bases lay in between. Germline V lookup: CDR1 SGHTA, CDR2 FQGNSA. The CDR3 runs 12 residues. The CDR3 nucleotides read TGTGCCAGCAGCGAAAGCACCTACGAGCAGTACTTC. This sequence encodes CASSESTYEQYF.

This chain connects TRBV7-3 to TRBJ1-1; no reliable D call. The V end was cut by 2 bases, the J end by 0 bases, with 4 bases between. The CDR3 is 13 amino acids. CDR1 is SGHTA and CDR2 is FQGTGA in the germline V gene. CDR3 region: CASSLHLNTEAFF. In nucleotides, the CDR3 is TGTGCCAGCAGCTTACATCTGAACACTGAAGCTTTCTTT.

This clone has just a few counts. The genes are TRBV19 and TRBJ1-4; no clear D. Per the germline V gene, CDR1 is LNHDA and CDR2 is SQIVND (reference sequence). Trimming pared 5 bases from V and 7 bases from J, leaving 17 bases between. The CDR3 covers 15 residues. In DNA form, the CDR3 reads TGTGCCAGTAGTCTTACGGGATCCATGGGTGAAAAACTGTTTTTT. Translated, it gives CASSLTGSMGEKLFF.

The chain has TRBV29-1 and TRBJ2-7; 12 nucleotides align to TRBD2. This CDR3 comprises 13 residues. From germline, CDR1 is SQVTM and CDR2 ANQGSEA. V shed 8 bases, J shed 3 bases, and the junction held 5 bases outside the gene matches. This CDR3 reads CSSSGRANYEQYF. The CDR3 DNA follows: TGCAGCTCTAGCGGGAGGGCCAACTACGAGCAGTACTTC.

The chain joins TRBV10-1 to TRBJ2-5; tentative D call: TRBD1 (6 bases). The CDR3 contains 16 residues. V was pared by 2 bases and J by 2 bases, with 15 bases between. Per the germline V gene, CDR1 is WNHNN and CDR2 is SYGVQD (reference sequence). In DNA, the CDR3 is TGCGCCAGCAGTGAGGACCTCCCGGGACAACAAGAGACCCAGTACTTC. This encodes CASSEDLPGQQETQYF.

The CDR3 region is CASSVVRQGDYGYTF. The CDR3 region has the DNA TGTGCCAGCAGTGTTGTTCGACAGGGGGATTATGGCTACACCTTC. The rearrangement uses TRBV6-1 and TRBJ1-2; 9 positions match TRBD1. Germline V CDR1 and CDR2: MNHNS, SASEGT. The CDR3 consists of 15 residues. Germline trimming cut 4 bases from V and 5 bases from J; bases unmatched to any gene: 8.

The genes are TRBV7-8 and TRBJ2-3, with D perhaps matching TRBD1 (5 bases). The CDR3 is 16 amino acids. Trimming took off 2 bases at V and 3 bases at J, with 15 bases between the two ends. Germline V lookup: CDR1 SGHVS, CDR2 FQNEAQ. Written as DNA, the CDR3 is TGTGCCAGCAGCTTACTGGGGCCGACGGATACAGATACGCAGTATTTT. It specifies CASSLLGPTDTDTQYF.

The chain carries TRBV28 and TRBJ2-7, with 8 positions matching TRBD1. The J segment lost 9 bases and the V segment lost 5 bases, leaving 12 bases of the junction unmatched. The CDR3 loop spans 14 amino acids. CDR1 MDHEN and CDR2 SYDVKM come from the germline V gene. CDR3 protein: CASSIRQGLWGQYF. The CDR3 region has the DNA TGTGCCAGCAGTATTAGACAGGGGTTATGGGGGCAGTACTTC.

The chain uses TRBV5-1 and TRBJ2-7; D possibly corresponds to TRBD2 (5 bases). The germline V gene encodes CDR1 SGHRS and CDR2 YFSETQ. V lost 2 bases and J lost 3, with 24 bases in between. This CDR3 is 18 amino acids long. CDR3: CASSLDPRRDVGSYEQYF. The CDR3 nucleotides are TGCGCCAGCAGCTTAGATCCACGCAGAGACGTGGGGAGCTACGAGCAGTACTTC.

This chain links TRBV28 with TRBJ2-7; D is perhaps TRBD2 (5 bases). Germline CDR1 reads MDHEN; CDR2 reads SYDVKM. This CDR3 comprises 14 residues. Trimming removed 10 bases at V and 3 bases at J, with 19 bases between. The CDR3 DNA reads TGTGCCACAAATAAGGACTCAGTATTCTACGAGCAGTACTTC. Its protein is CATNKDSVFYEQYF.

The chain has TRBV11-2 and TRBJ2-1, with TRBD2 matching over 9 bases. Per the germline V gene, CDR1 is SGHAT and CDR2 is FQNNGV. V dropped 1 base and J dropped 7; count of bases not matched to a gene: 2. This CDR3 contains 14 residues. CDR3 nucleotide sequence: TGTGCCAGCAGCTTAGTAGCGGGAGTGAATGAGCAGTTCTTC. It encodes CASSLVAGVNEQFF.

The chain carries TRBV5-5 and TRBJ2-7, with no clear D. V shed 5 bases and J shed 3 bases, with 18 bases lying between them. Germline V gene data show CDR1 as SGHKS and CDR2 as YYEKEE (reference sequence). This CDR3 contains 15 residues. DNA of the CDR3: TGTGCCAGCAGTCTTATCAGGCAGGCCGTCTACGAGCAGTACTTC. This codes for CASSLIRQAVYEQYF.

This clone was counted once. The sample contains more than one DNA sequence encoding this CDR3. V gene TRBV5-4 combines with J gene TRBJ2-7, with 7 bases that match TRBD2. Germline CDR1 reads SGHNT; CDR2 reads YYREEE (reference sequence). V was pared by 0 bases and J by 1 base, with 1 base of the junction left unmatched. This CDR3 has 14 residues. CDR3 amino acids: CASSLVGGSYEQYF. CDR3 in DNA: TGTGCCAGCAGCTTGGTGGGAGGGTCCTACGAGCAGTACTTC.